The 26 T cell receptor beta chains below come from one sample, sequenced in a study of shared clonotypes between healthy human individuals. The protocol was immunoSEQ multiplex PCR, while the TCRdb copy is restricted to in-frame clones and leaves out a portion. There are around 600,000 clones in the sample; approximately 95% occur only once, and approximately 0.12% lies in the top ten. Naive CD8 isolation took CD45RO-negative cells positively selected for CCR7 and excluded terminally differentiated effector memory CD45RA+ cells. Sequencing input: naive CD8+ T cells sorted from blood. Receptors were obtained from a woman in her thirties in good health.

The chain recombines TRBV9 with TRBJ2-7, with 7 bases matching TRBD2. CDR1 is SGDLS and CDR2 is YYNGEE in the germline V gene. Losses at the gene ends were 3 bases for V and 7 bases for J; bases not matched to a gene: 10. The CDR3 is 14 amino acids. For the CDR3, the DNA is TGTGCCAGCAGCGCGACTAGCCGAGAGGGAGAGCAGTACTTC. Its translation: CASSATSREGEQYF.

This clone has only one observation. Other DNA sequences of this sample code for an identical CDR3. The chain links TRBV27 to TRBJ2-7, with 12 bases lining up with TRBD1. Germline V CDR1 and CDR2: MNHEY, SMNVEV (reference sequence). With V trimmed by 5 bases and J by 7 bases, 6 bases remained unmatched. The CDR3 is made up of 14 amino acids. The CDR3 region is CASSLGQGAREQYF. CDR3 coding DNA: TGTGCCAGCAGTCTGGGACAGGGGGCAAGGGAGCAGTACTTC.

This chain connects TRBV9 to TRBJ2-7; perhaps D is TRBD1 or TRBD2 (5 bases each). Germline-derived CDR1 and CDR2 are SGDLS and YYNGEE. The CDR3 sequence is 13 residues long. Trimming removed 4 bases at V and 0 bases at J, with 8 bases between. Here the CDR3 DNA reads TGTGCCAGCAGCCCCGGGGCCTCCTACGAGCAGTACTTC. This encodes CASSPGASYEQYF.

The J gene is TRBJ2-3, the V gene TRBV11-2; D is ambiguous. V lost 3 bases and J 5 bases, leaving 6 bases between the germline ends. The CDR3 has 12 residues. Germline assignment: CDR1 SGHAT and CDR2 FQNNGV. The CDR3, as DNA: TGTGCCAGCAGCTTTAATTTAGATACGCAGTATTTT. Protein sequence: CASSFNLDTQYF.

This chain uses TRBV27 with TRBJ2-1; 7 nucleotides agree with TRBD2. CDR1 is MNHEY and CDR2 is SMNVEV in the germline V gene (reference sequence). The CDR3 loop spans 14 amino acids. J gave up 8 bases and V 4 bases, and 8 bases lay outside the gene matches. The CDR3 sequence is CASSWVGGTHEQFF. The CDR3 DNA sequence: TGTGCCAGCAGTTGGGTGGGAGGGACCCATGAGCAGTTCTTC.

The chain combines TRBV21-1 with TRBJ1-1. TRBV21-1 constitutes a pseudogene. This CDR3 comprises 11 residues. The CDR3 region is CASRDISGAFF. The DNA of the CDR3 is TGTGCCTCCCGTGACATATCCGGGGCTTTCTTT.

The gene calls are TRBV28 and TRBJ2-2, with unresolved D. The CDR3 is 8 residues long. Germline V gene lookup returns CDR1 MDHEN and CDR2 SYDVKM. The CDR3 bases are TGTCGGACCGGGGAGCTGTTTTTT. It translates to CRTGELFF.

V usage is TRBV6-4 and J usage is TRBJ2-6; no clear D. Trimming stripped 4 bases from V and 1 base from J, with 5 bases between. CDR3 size: 14 residues. The germline gives CDR1 MRHNA, CDR2 SNTAGT. The CDR3 nucleotides read TGTGCCAGCAGTGCAGGTTCTGGGGCCAACGTCCTGACTTTC. As protein: CASSAGSGANVLTF.

The J gene is TRBJ2-7, the V gene TRBV28; TRBD1 agrees at 11 bases. In germline, CDR1 is MDHEN, CDR2 SYDVKM. The CDR3 length is 15 residues. V dropped 5 bases and J dropped 0; count of bases not matched to a gene: 3. CDR3 bases: TGTGCCAGCAGTGCGGGACAGGGGGGCTCCTACGAGCAGTACTTC. Amino acids: CASSAGQGGSYEQYF.

Details on this clone: The same CDR3 is also encoded by other DNA sequences in this sample. The chain is built from TRBV19 and TRBJ1-5; the D is unclear. The CDR3 is 12 residues long. Trimming removed 6 bases from V and 2 bases from J, with 5 bases in between. CDR1 LNHDA and CDR2 SQIVND come from the germline V gene (reference sequence). CDR3 in DNA: TGTGCCAGTAGGCTGGGCAATCAGCCCCAGCATTTT. Translated: CASRLGNQPQHF.

The CDR3 region is CASSDLAGDNEQFF. In DNA, the CDR3 is TGTGCCAGCAGTGACCTAGCGGGAGACAATGAGCAGTTCTTC. The chain couples TRBV6-4 to TRBJ2-1, with TRBD2 identical over 10 bases. After removal of 2 bases from V and 5 bases from J, the junction contained 0 bases not matched to a gene. Germline V lookup: CDR1 MRHNA, CDR2 SNTAGT. This CDR3 region has 14 residues.

J is TRBJ1-1 and V is TRBV5-8; 12 bases agree with TRBD1. The CDR3 runs 15 residues. J lost 5 bases, V lost 2 bases, and 4 bases had no gene match. Looked up from germline, CDR1 is SGHTS and CDR2 is YDEGEE. The CDR3 sequence is CASSFVGQGATEAFF. The CDR3 region has the DNA TGTGCCAGCAGCTTCGTGGGACAGGGGGCAACTGAAGCTTTCTTT.

The rearrangement joins TRBV7-9 to TRBJ2-7, with D tentatively TRBD1 (5 bases). The ends were cut back, 3 bases at V and 2 bases at J, with 14 bases in the middle. This CDR3 has 15 residues. Germline CDR1 is SEHNR and CDR2 is FQNEAQ (reference sequence). CDR3 in amino acids: CASSFGKGKTYEQYF. CDR3 nucleotide sequence: TGTGCCAGCAGCTTTGGTAAGGGGAAAACCTACGAGCAGTACTTC.

The V gene is TRBV6-1, the J gene TRBJ1-1; D remains ambiguous. Germline V gene sequence: CDR1 MNHNS, CDR2 SASEGT. This CDR3 is built from 14 residues. V gave up 0 bases and J gave up 3 bases, with 8 bases separating them. This CDR3 is CASSEAYRHTEAFF. In DNA form, the CDR3 reads TGTGCCAGCAGTGAAGCGTACAGACACACTGAAGCTTTCTTT.

The chain carries TRBV28 and TRBJ2-2; the match to TRBD1 covers 11 bases. The junction had 6 bases not matched to a gene; V was cut back by 3 bases and J by 3 bases. This CDR3 has 17 amino acids. CDR1 MDHEN and CDR2 SYDVKM come from the germline V gene. The CDR3 reads CASSFPPGQGDTGELFF. The CDR3 coding sequence is TGTGCCAGCAGTTTTCCTCCGGGACAGGGGGACACCGGGGAGCTGTTTTTT.

This clone showed up just once. The rearrangement joins TRBV7-2 to TRBJ2-5, with D tentatively TRBD2 (5 bases). Per germline, CDR1 SGHTA and CDR2 FQGNSA. V dropped 5 bases and J dropped 3 bases, with 10 bases sitting between them. The CDR3 is 13 residues long. The CDR3 reads CASSPDSKETQYF. In nucleotides, the CDR3 is TGTGCCAGCAGCCCGGACTCCAAAGAGACCCAGTACTTC.

In its sample, this clone was seen once. The gene calls are TRBV6-5 and TRBJ2-5; 8 nucleotides agree with TRBD2. Germline CDR1 is MNHEY and CDR2 is SVGAGI. The CDR3 has 13 amino acids. Losses at the gene ends were 6 bases for V and 5 bases for J; bases not matched to a gene: 5. As DNA, the CDR3 is TGTGCCAGCAGCCACGGGAGGGTCGAGACCCAGTACTTC. It translates to CASSHGRVETQYF.

In this sample, this clone turned up a few times. V and J are TRBV6-5 and TRBJ2-7; 9 bases fit TRBD2. J was trimmed by 3 bases and V by 0 bases; bases with no gene match: 6. Germline lookup yields CDR1 MNHEY and CDR2 SVGAGI. CDR3 length: 16 residues. The CDR3 nucleotides are TGTGCCAGCAGTTACTCCGGGACTAGCTTCCTCTACGAGCAGTACTTC. This translates into CASSYSGTSFLYEQYF.

J is TRBJ2-2 and V is TRBV25-1; a possible D gene is TRBD1 (8 bases). Germline V gene data show CDR1 as MGHDK and CDR2 as SYGVNS. V shed 11 bases and J shed 8 bases, with 18 bases lying between them. The CDR3 is made up of 13 amino acids. The CDR3 region has the DNA TGTGCCTCCAGCGGGGACAGGACTGGGGAGCTGTTTTTT. Its translation: CASSGDRTGELFF.

This clone was detected only a few times. This chain uses TRBV9 with TRBJ2-2; D may be TRBD1 or TRBD2 (5 bases each). Germline V lookup: CDR1 SGDLS, CDR2 YYNGEE. This CDR3 has 13 residues. V shed 4 bases and J shed 4 bases, with 8 bases lying between them. CDR3 in DNA: TGTGCCAGCAGCAGGGACGGCACCGGGGAGCTGTTTTTT. It specifies CASSRDGTGELFF.

This rearrangement joins TRBV5-7 to TRBJ2-7, with 7 nucleotides matching TRBD1. TRBV5-7 is known as an ORF, though its function is uncertain. The CDR3 loop spans 15 amino acids. V lost 1 base, J lost 4 bases, and 8 bases stayed unmatched. CDR3 coding DNA: TGTGCCAGCAGCTTGCGACAGGGTAGTCCTTACGAGCAGTACTTC. This translates into CASSLRQGSPYEQYF.

CDR3 loop: CASNTRGGSTNTGELFF. Here the CDR3 DNA reads TGTGCCAGCAACACCAGGGGGGGCAGTACGAACACCGGGGAGCTGTTTTTT. The V call is TRBV7-6, the J call TRBJ2-2, with D perhaps being TRBD1 or TRBD2 (7 bases each). Trimming took off 7 bases at V and 0 bases at J, with 18 bases between the two ends. This CDR3 contains 17 residues. Germline V CDR1 and CDR2: SGHVS, FNYEAQ.

In its sample, this clone was seen a few times. Other DNA sequences in this sample translate to the same CDR3. CDR3 protein: CASSVDRMNTEAFF. DNA for the CDR3: TGTGCCAGCAGCGTAGACAGAATGAACACTGAAGCTTTCTTT. The rearrangement uses TRBV9 and TRBJ1-1; D gene ambiguous. This CDR3 contains 14 residues. From germline, CDR1 is SGDLS and CDR2 YYNGEE. Trimming removed 0 bases at V and 0 bases at J, with 6 bases between. Supplemented by reference TRBV9 and TRBJ1-1, the full variable domain reads DSGVTQTPKHLITATGQRVTLRCSPRSGDLSVYWYQQSLDQGLQFLIQYYNGEERAKGNILERFSAQQFPDLHSELNLSSLELGDSALYFCASSVDRMNTEAFFGQGTRLTVV.

The rearrangement uses TRBV5-8 and TRBJ1-5, with TRBD1 matching 9 bases. Trimming at V came to 0 bases and at J to 2 bases, leaving 15 bases not matched to a gene. Germline V gene sequence: CDR1 SGHTS, CDR2 YDEGEE. This CDR3 has 20 amino acids. As DNA, the CDR3 is TGTGCCAGCAGCTTGGGTCCGGGACAGGGTGCGGCGGGGCGCAATCAGCCCCAGCATTTT. This translates into CASSLGPGQGAAGRNQPQHF.

The chain uses TRBV28 and TRBJ2-3, with a possible D match to TRBD2 (5 bases). V lost 6 bases and J lost 5, with 18 bases in between. The CDR3 spans 15 residues. Germline loops: CDR1 MDHEN, CDR2 SYDVKM. CDR3 in amino acids: CASSIPGYQRDTQYF. The CDR3 DNA sequence: TGTGCCAGCAGCATACCGGGATACCAAAGAGATACGCAGTATTTT.

The chain combines TRBV27 with TRBJ2-5; D is undetermined. Germline V lookup: CDR1 MNHEY, CDR2 SMNVEV (reference sequence). This CDR3 contains 14 residues. V gave up 5 bases and J gave up 4 bases, with 14 bases separating them. The CDR3 is CASSTFSYSETQYF. As DNA, the CDR3 is TGTGCCAGCAGTACGTTCAGCTATTCAGAGACCCAGTACTTC.